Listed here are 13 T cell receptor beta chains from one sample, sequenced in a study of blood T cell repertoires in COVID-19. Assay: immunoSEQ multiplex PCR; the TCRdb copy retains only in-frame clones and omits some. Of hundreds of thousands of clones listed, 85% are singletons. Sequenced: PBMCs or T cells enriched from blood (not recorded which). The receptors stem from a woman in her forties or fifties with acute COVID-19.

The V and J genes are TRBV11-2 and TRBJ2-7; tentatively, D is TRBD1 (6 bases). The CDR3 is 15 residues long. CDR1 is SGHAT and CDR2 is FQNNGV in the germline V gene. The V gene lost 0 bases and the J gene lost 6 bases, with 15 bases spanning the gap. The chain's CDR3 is CASSLDSQGWAEQYF. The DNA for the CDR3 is TGTGCCAGCAGCTTAGATTCACAGGGTTGGGCCGAGCAGTACTTC.

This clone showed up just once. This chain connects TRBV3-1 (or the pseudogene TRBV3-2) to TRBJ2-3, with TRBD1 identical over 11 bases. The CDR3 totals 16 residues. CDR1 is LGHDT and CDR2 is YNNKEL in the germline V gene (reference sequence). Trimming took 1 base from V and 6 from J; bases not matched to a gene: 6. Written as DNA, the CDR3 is TGTGCCAGCAGCCAAGGGGACAGGGGGTTCGTGGATACGCAGTATTTT. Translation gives CASSQGDRGFVDTQYF.

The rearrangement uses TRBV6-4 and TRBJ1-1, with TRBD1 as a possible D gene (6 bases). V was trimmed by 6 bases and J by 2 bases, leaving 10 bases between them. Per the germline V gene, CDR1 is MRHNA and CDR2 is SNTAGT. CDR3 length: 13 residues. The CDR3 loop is CASSDRSNTEAFF. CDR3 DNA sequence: TGTGCCAGCAGCGACAGGAGCAACACTGAAGCTTTCTTT.

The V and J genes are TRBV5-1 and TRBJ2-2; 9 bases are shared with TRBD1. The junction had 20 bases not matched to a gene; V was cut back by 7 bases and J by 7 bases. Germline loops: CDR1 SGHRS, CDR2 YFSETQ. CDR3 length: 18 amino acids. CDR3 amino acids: CASHHKPGQGAFYGELFF. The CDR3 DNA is TGCGCCAGCCATCATAAACCGGGACAGGGAGCCTTTTACGGGGAGCTGTTTTTT.

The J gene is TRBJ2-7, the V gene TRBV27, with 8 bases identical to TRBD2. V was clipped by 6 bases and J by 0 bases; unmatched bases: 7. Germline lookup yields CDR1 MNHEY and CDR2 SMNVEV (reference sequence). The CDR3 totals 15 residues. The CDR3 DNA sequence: TGTGCCAGCAGCTTACTAGCGGACCTCTCCTACGAGCAGTACTTC. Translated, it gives CASSLLADLSYEQYF.

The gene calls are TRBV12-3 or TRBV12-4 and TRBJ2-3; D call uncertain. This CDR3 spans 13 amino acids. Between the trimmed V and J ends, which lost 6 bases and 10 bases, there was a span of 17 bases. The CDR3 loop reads CASSTNRPGAQYF. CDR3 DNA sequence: TGTGCCAGCAGCACGAACCGCCCCGGAGCGCAGTATTTT.

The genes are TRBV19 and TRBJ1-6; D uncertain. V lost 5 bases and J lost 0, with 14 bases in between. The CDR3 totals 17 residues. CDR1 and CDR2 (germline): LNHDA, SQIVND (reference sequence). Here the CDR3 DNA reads TGTGCCAGTAGTGCCCCCCCGGGGAGCTCCTATAATTCACCCCTCCACTTT. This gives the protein CASSAPPGSSYNSPLHF.

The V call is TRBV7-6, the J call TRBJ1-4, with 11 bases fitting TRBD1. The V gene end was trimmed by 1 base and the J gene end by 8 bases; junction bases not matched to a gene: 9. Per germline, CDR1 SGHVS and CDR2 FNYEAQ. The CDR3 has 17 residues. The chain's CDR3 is CASSLGGGQGEGEKLFF. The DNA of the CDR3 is TGTGCCAGCAGCTTAGGAGGGGGACAGGGGGAAGGGGAAAAACTGTTTTTT.

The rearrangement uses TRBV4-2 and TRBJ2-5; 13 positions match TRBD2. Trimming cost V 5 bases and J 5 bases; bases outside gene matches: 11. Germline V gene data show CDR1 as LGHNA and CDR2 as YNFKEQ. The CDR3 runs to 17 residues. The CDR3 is CASSEGTSGGVQETQYF. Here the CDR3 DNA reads TGTGCCAGCAGCGAGGGTACTAGCGGGGGGGTCCAGGAGACCCAGTACTTC.

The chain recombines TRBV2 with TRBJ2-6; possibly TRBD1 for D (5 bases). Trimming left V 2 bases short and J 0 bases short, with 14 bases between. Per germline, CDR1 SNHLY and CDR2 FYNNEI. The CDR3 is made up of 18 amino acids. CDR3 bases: TGTGCCAGCAGTGAATCACAGGCGCTGATCTCTGGGGCCAACGTCCTGACTTTC. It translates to CASSESQALISGANVLTF.

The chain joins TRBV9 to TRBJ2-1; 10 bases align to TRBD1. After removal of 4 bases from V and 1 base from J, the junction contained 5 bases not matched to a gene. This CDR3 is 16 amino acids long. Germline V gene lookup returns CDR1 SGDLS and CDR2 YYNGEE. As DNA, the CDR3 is TGTGCCAGCAGCAGACAGGGGGCGATGTCCTACAATGAGCAGTTCTTC. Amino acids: CASSRQGAMSYNEQFF.

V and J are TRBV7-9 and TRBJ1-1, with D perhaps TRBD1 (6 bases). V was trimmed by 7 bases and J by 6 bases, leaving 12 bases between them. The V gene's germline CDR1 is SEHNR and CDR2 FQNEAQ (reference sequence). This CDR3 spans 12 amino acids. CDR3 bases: TGTGCCAGCACCGGGGGGGGCTCTGAAGCTTTCTTT. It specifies CASTGGGSEAFF.

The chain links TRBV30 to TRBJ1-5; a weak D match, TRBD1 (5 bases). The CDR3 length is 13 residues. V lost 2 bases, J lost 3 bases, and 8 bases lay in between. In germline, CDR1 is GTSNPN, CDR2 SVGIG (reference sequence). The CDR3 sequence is CAWSQQDNQPQHF. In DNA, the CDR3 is TGTGCCTGGAGTCAACAGGACAATCAGCCCCAGCATTTT.